This TCR beta chain is from a study of T cell responses to AZD1222 COVID-19 vaccine. The study, taken as a whole, reports: When two AZD1222 doses had been given, Spike-specific TCR breadth and depth rose. Females outnumbered males among donors, who were mostly white British; clonal diversity was possibly underestimated. At 160-218 and 743-854, vaccine-associated CD4 TCRs were dominant, and they spanned spike.

Worth noting for this clone: Its antigen is as yet unknown.

TCRdb's table, derived via immunoSEQ multiplex PCR, lists solely in-frame clones and lacks some. This sample carries under 55,000 clones, around 80% of them seen once, and the ten largest clones take 10%. Germline V gene lookup returns CDR1 KGHSH and CDR2 LQKENI. J gave up 4 bases and V 4 bases, and 7 bases lay outside the gene matches. This CDR3 has 15 amino acids. The sequencing here drew on peripheral blood, taken on day 0 of AZD1222 vaccination. The chain combines TRBV18 with TRBJ2-7; 10 bases line up with TRBD1. The origin of this receptor is an adult in good health. CDR3 region: CASSQDRGFHYEQYF. The CDR3, as DNA: TGTGCCAGCTCACAGGACAGGGGGTTTCATTACGAGCAGTACTTC.